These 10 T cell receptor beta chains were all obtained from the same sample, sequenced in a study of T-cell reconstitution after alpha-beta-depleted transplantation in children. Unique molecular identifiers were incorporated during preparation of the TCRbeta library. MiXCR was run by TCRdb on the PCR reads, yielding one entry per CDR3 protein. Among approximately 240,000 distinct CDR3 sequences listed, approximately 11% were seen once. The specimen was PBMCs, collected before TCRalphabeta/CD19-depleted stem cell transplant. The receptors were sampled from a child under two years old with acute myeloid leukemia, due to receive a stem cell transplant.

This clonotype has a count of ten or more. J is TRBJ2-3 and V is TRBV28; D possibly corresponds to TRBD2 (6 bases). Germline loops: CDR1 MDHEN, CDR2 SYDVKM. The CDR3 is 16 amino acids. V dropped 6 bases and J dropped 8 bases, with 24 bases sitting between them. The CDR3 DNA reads TGTGCCAGCAGCCGACGGCCCGGAGCGGGCCGTGGTACGCAGTATTTT. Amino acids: CASSRRPGAGRGTQYF.

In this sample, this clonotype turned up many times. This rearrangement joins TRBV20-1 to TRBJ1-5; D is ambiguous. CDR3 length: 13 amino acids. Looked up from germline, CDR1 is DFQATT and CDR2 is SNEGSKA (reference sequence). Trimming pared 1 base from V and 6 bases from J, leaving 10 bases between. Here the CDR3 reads CSARAQVGQPQHF. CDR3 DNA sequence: TGCAGTGCTAGAGCCCAGGTGGGTCAGCCCCAGCATTTT.

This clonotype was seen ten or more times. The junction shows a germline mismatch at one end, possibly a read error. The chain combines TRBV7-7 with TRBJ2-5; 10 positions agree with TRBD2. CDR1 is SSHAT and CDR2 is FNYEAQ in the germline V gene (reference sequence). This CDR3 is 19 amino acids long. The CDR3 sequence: CASSLAPPSGSGVGETQYF. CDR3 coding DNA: TGTGCTAGCAGCTTAGCCCCACCTAGCGGGAGTGGGGTAGGAGAGACCCAGTACTTC.

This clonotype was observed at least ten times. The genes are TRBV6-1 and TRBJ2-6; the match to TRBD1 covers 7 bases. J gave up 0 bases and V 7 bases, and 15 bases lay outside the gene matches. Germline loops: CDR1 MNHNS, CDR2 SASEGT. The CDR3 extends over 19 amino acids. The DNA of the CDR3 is TGTGCCAGCAATGAGGCGGGTGGTACAGGGGACTCTGGGGCCAACGTCCTGACTTTC. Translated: CASNEAGGTGDSGANVLTF.

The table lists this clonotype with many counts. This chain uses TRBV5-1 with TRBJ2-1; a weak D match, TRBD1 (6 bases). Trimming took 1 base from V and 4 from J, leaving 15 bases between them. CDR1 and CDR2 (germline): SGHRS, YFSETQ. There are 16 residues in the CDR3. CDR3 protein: CASSLPQGRFYNEQFF. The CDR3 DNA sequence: TGCGCCAGCAGCTTGCCCCAGGGGCGGTTTTACAATGAGCAGTTCTTC.

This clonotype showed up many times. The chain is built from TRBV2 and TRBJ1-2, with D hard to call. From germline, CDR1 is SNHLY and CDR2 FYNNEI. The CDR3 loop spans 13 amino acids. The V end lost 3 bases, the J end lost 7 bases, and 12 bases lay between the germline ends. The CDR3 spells CASSDEYTAGYTF. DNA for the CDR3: TGTGCCAGCAGTGACGAATACACGGCTGGCTACACCTTC.

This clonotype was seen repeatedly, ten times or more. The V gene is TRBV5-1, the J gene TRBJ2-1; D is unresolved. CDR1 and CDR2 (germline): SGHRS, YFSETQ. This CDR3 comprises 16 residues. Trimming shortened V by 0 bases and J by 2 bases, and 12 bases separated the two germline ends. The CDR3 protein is CASSLVVPLTYNEQFF. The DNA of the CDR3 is TGCGCCAGCAGCTTGGTTGTCCCCCTTACCTACAATGAGCAGTTCTTC. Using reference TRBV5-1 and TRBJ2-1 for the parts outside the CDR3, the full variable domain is KAGVTQTPRYLIKTRGQQVTLSCSPISGHRSVSWYQQTPGQGLQFLFEYFSETQRNKGNFPGRFSGRQFSNSRSEMNVSTLELGDSALYLCASSLVVPLTYNEQFFGPGTRLTVL.

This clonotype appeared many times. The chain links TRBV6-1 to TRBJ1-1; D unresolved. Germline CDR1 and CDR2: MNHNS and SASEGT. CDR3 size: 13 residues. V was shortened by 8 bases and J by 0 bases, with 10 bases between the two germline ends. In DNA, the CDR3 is TGTGCCAGCTCCCGGACGGTGAACACTGAAGCTTTCTTT. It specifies CASSRTVNTEAFF.

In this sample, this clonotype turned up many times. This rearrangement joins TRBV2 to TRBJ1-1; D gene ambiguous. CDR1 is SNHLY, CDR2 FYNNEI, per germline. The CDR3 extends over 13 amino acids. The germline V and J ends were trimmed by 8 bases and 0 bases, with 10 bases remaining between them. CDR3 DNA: TGTGCCAGCGGGGAAAACATGAACACTGAAGCTTTCTTT. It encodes CASGENMNTEAFF.

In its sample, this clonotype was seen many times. CDR3 sequence reads: CASSLADSNTEAFF. The CDR3 DNA sequence: TGCGCCAGCAGCTTGGCGGACAGTAACACTGAAGCTTTCTTT. V usage is TRBV5-1 and J usage is TRBJ1-1, with D possibly matching TRBD1 (6 bases). CDR1 is SGHRS, CDR2 YFSETQ, per germline. The V end lost 0 bases, the J end lost 2 bases, and 8 bases lay between the germline ends. This CDR3 spans 14 amino acids. Together with reference TRBV5-1 and TRBJ1-1, the CDR3 gives the full variable domain: KAGVTQTPRYLIKTRGQQVTLSCSPISGHRSVSWYQQTPGQGLQFLFEYFSETQRNKGNFPGRFSGRQFSNSRSEMNVSTLELGDSALYLCASSLADSNTEAFFGQGTRLTVV.